A single sample gave rise to the 27 T cell receptor beta chains below, sequenced in a study of T-cell reconstitution after alpha-beta-depleted transplantation in children. Library preparation (for TCRbeta) was performed with unique molecular identifiers. TCRdb used MiXCR to reprocess the PCR reads, holding one entry per CDR3 protein. The data hold about 500,000 distinct CDR3 sequences, with about 30% observed a single time. The sequences come from PBMCs from the stem cell graft donor, collected from the stem cell graft. The receptors were sampled from a human donor who donated a stem cell graft to a child with aplastic anemia.

The chain carries TRBV20-1 and TRBJ2-5; no definite D call. Trimming removed 5 bases at V and 4 bases at J, with 8 bases between. There are 11 residues in the CDR3. The germline gives CDR1 DFQATT, CDR2 SNEGSKA (reference sequence). CDR3 DNA sequence: TGCAGTGCTGACTTGGGAGAGACCCAGTACTTC. This translates into CSADLGETQYF.

The CDR3 spells CASSQGPSSGNTIYF. CDR3 DNA: TGTGCCAGCAGCCAGGGTCCGAGCTCTGGAAACACCATATATTTT. J is TRBJ1-3 and V is TRBV7-9, with D possibly being TRBD1 (5 bases). V dropped 5 bases and J dropped 0 bases, with 11 bases sitting between them. Germline CDR1 and CDR2: SEHNR and FQNEAQ (reference sequence). CDR3 length equals 15 residues.

The CDR3 here is CASSFLEGMNTEAFF. As DNA, the CDR3 is TGTGCCAGCAGCTTTCTTGAGGGCATGAACACTGAAGCTTTCTTT. The V and J genes are TRBV13 and TRBJ1-1; no clear D gene. Per germline, CDR1 PRHDT and CDR2 FYEKMQ (reference sequence). The ends were cut back, 3 bases at V and 0 bases at J, with 11 bases in the middle. The CDR3 has 15 residues.

The CDR3 spells CASSLRGFSGNTIYF. The DNA of the CDR3 is TGTGCCAGCAGTTTAAGGGGGTTCTCCGGAAACACCATATATTTT. The chain has TRBV27 and TRBJ1-3; perhaps TRBD1 as D (6 bases). CDR1 is MNHEY and CDR2 is SMNVEV in the germline V gene (reference sequence). V was clipped by 2 bases and J by 4 bases, with 12 bases between them. This CDR3 comprises 15 residues.

This chain connects TRBV7-3 to TRBJ2-3, with a possible D match to TRBD2 (6 bases). CDR1 is SGHTA, CDR2 FQGTGA, per germline. With 5 bases removed from V and 5 bases from J, the gap between germline ends came to 14 bases. The CDR3 length is 14 residues. The CDR3, as DNA: TGTGCCAGCAGCGGAACGGTCGGGGGAGATACGCAGTATTTT. Translation: CASSGTVGGDTQYF.

DNA for the CDR3: TGCGCCAGCAGCCCTGGCCAGGGGAATAAGGGCTACACCTTC. Translation gives CASSPGQGNKGYTF. The gene calls are TRBV5-1 and TRBJ1-2; TRBD1 is a possible D gene (6 bases). V dropped 4 bases and J dropped 8 bases, with 18 bases sitting between them. CDR1 SGHRS and CDR2 YFSETQ come from the germline V gene. This CDR3 spans 14 amino acids.

The chain couples TRBV10-3 to TRBJ1-2, with D unclear. The CDR3 is 13 residues long. V lost 4 bases and J lost 7, with 13 bases in between. CDR1 and CDR2 (germline): ENHRY, SYGVKD. CDR3 DNA sequence: TGTGCCATCAGTGCGACGAGGCGCGGTGGCTACACCTTC. Amino acids: CAISATRRGGYTF.

This chain uses TRBV28 with TRBJ2-7; no clear D gene. This CDR3 comprises 12 residues. V lost 5 bases and J 7 bases, leaving 12 bases between the germline ends. Germline loops: CDR1 MDHEN, CDR2 SYDVKM. The CDR3 sequence: CASSTRTSEQYF. The CDR3 bases are TGTGCCAGCAGTACCCGGACGAGTGAGCAGTACTTC.

The V and J genes are TRBV7-9 and TRBJ1-6; TRBD1 matches at 10 bases. Trimming at V came to 6 bases and at J to 6 bases, leaving 8 bases not matched to a gene. From germline, CDR1 is SEHNR and CDR2 FQNEAQ (reference sequence). The length of the CDR3 is 16 residues. CDR3 protein: CASSYTTGGFNSPLHF. DNA for the CDR3: TGTGCCAGCAGTTATACGACAGGGGGCTTTAATTCACCCCTCCACTTT.

This clonotype was seen a few times. The genes are TRBV12-3 or TRBV12-4 and TRBJ2-1, with TRBD2 matching 14 bases. V lost 5 bases and J lost 8; bases outside the gene matches: 5. This CDR3 comprises 15 residues. Here the CDR3 reads CASSPGTSGSDEQFF. CDR3 nucleotide sequence: TGTGCCAGCAGTCCAGGGACTAGCGGGAGTGATGAGCAGTTCTTC.

The V and J genes are TRBV18 and TRBJ2-3, with TRBD1 identical over 7 bases. Germline assignment: CDR1 KGHSH and CDR2 LQKENI. V lost 1 base to trimming and J lost 6 bases; unmatched junction nucleotides: 4. The CDR3 contains 14 residues. As DNA, the CDR3 is TGTGCCAGCTCACCACAGGGGGCTGAGGATACGCAGTATTTT. Amino acid sequence: CASSPQGAEDTQYF. Full variable domain (missing parts from reference TRBV18 and TRBJ2-3): NAGVMQNPRHLVRRRGQEARLRCSPMKGHSHVYWYRQLPEEGLKFMVYLQKENIIDESGMPKERFSAEFPKEGPSILRIQQVVRGDSAAYFCASSPQGAEDTQYFGPGTRLTVL.

The chain couples TRBV7-2 to TRBJ2-1; perhaps TRBD1 as D (6 bases). The CDR3 length is 15 residues. Germline values: CDR1 SGHTA, CDR2 FQGNSA. Trimming took 5 bases from V and 5 from J, leaving 16 bases between them. The CDR3 reads CASSIDRSRNNEQFF. As DNA, the CDR3 is TGTGCCAGCAGCATCGACAGGTCGCGCAACAATGAGCAGTTCTTC.

The CDR3 loop reads CASSSRAGLGKYF. The CDR3 DNA follows: TGTGCCAGCAGCTCCCGGGCGGGGCTCGGAAAGTACTTC. This chain links TRBV12-3 or TRBV12-4 with TRBJ2-7; possibly TRBD2 for D (6 bases). Trimming left V 6 bases short and J 11 bases short, with 20 bases between. The CDR3 loop spans 13 amino acids.

V gene TRBV25-1 combines with J gene TRBJ2-3, with 9 bases matching TRBD1. Germline CDR1 MGHDK, CDR2 SYGVNS. The trim removed 8 bases at V and 4 bases at J, leaving 7 bases unmatched. The CDR3 runs to 14 residues. The DNA of the CDR3 is TGTGCCAGCCTCGACAGGGGGGGGGCAGATACGCAGTATTTT. This sequence encodes CASLDRGGADTQYF.

This chain uses TRBV12-3 or TRBV12-4 with TRBJ2-7; TRBD2 might be the D (7 bases). V gave up 5 bases and J gave up 5 bases, with 16 bases separating them. This CDR3 has 14 amino acids. The DNA of the CDR3 is TGTGCCAGCAGTCTGAGGGGGGGAGGGGACGAGCAGTACGTC. Its protein is CASSLRGGGDEQYV.

The chain couples TRBV7-9 to TRBJ1-1; no firm D call. Germline V gives CDR1 SEHNR, CDR2 FQNEAQ (reference sequence). V lost 5 bases, J lost 4 bases, and 14 bases lay in between. The CDR3 totals 14 residues. CDR3 protein: CASSPLPPRTEAFF. The CDR3 region has the DNA TGTGCCAGCAGCCCCCTGCCGCCACGCACTGAAGCTTTCTTT.

The chain joins TRBV5-1 to TRBJ2-7; 8 nucleotides agree with TRBD2. Germline trimming cut 4 bases from V and 2 bases from J; bases unmatched to any gene: 2. The CDR3 has 13 amino acids. Germline V gives CDR1 SGHRS, CDR2 YFSETQ. DNA of the CDR3: TGCGCCAGCAGCCCGGGGGGGACCTACGAGCAGTACGTC. Translation gives CASSPGGTYEQYV.

The chain carries TRBV2 and TRBJ1-1; no firm D call. The CDR3 length is 12 residues. Trimming stripped 4 bases from V and 10 bases from J, with 13 bases between. Germline loops: CDR1 SNHLY, CDR2 FYNNEI. In nucleotides, the CDR3 is TGTGCCAGCAGTGGAGGAACGGTGGGAGCTTTCTTT. It codes for CASSGGTVGAFF.

V is TRBV7-2 and J is TRBJ2-1; TRBD2 matches at 9 bases. From germline, CDR1 is SGHTA and CDR2 FQGNSA. With V trimmed by 7 bases and J by 6 bases, 13 bases remained unmatched. There are 16 residues in the CDR3. Here the CDR3 reads CASKKTSGRWGNEQFF. CDR3 nucleotide sequence: TGTGCCAGCAAGAAGACGAGCGGGAGGTGGGGCAATGAGCAGTTCTTC.

This clonotype was detected only a few times. CDR3 DNA: TGCAGTGCTGGGACAGGGGTCGTCTACGAGCAGTACTTC. It translates to CSAGTGVVYEQYF. V and J are TRBV20-1 and TRBJ2-7; 10 nucleotides match TRBD1. The length of the CDR3 is 13 residues. The J segment lost 3 bases and the V segment lost 5 bases, leaving 4 bases of the junction unmatched. Per the germline V gene, CDR1 is DFQATT and CDR2 is SNEGSKA (reference sequence).

This clonotype was observed a few times. J is TRBJ2-1 and V is TRBV6-5, with TRBD1 as a possible D gene (6 bases). Germline CDR1 and CDR2: MNHEY and SVGAGI. The CDR3 runs 14 residues. Trimming took off 2 bases at V and 1 base at J, with 6 bases between the two ends. The CDR3 DNA sequence: TGTGCCAGCAGTTACGACAGGTCCTACAATGAGCAGTTCTTC. Translating it yields CASSYDRSYNEQFF.

This clonotype was seen only a few times. The V call is TRBV5-6, the J call TRBJ1-4; D is undetermined. The CDR3 is made up of 13 amino acids. V lost 0 bases and J 8 bases, leaving 8 bases between the germline ends. Germline values: CDR1 SGHDT, CDR2 YYEEEE. The CDR3 sequence: CASSLDPQEKLFF. As DNA, the CDR3 is TGTGCCAGCAGCTTGGACCCTCAGGAAAAACTGTTTTTT.

The CDR3 sequence is CASSFRDSNHGYTF. The CDR3 region has the DNA TGTGCCAGCAGCTTCCGGGACAGCAATCATGGCTACACCTTC. The gene calls are TRBV7-9 and TRBJ1-2; 7 nucleotides align to TRBD1. V trimming: 3 bases; J trimming: 6 bases; junction bases outside the gene matches: 7. Per the germline V gene, CDR1 is SEHNR and CDR2 is FQNEAQ (reference sequence). The CDR3 has 14 residues.

A few counts support this clonotype. The V call is TRBV20-1, the J call TRBJ2-5; 12 bases are shared with TRBD1. This CDR3 has 14 amino acids. With 5 bases clipped from V and 5 bases from J, the junction kept 6 bases outside the gene matches. Germline-derived CDR1 and CDR2 are DFQATT and SNEGSKA (reference sequence). Here the CDR3 reads CSAGDRGPVETQYF. The DNA of the CDR3 is TGCAGTGCTGGGGACAGGGGGCCAGTGGAGACCCAGTACTTC.

This clonotype was seen a handful of times. The chain recombines TRBV7-9 with TRBJ2-7; TRBD1 matches 9 bases. The CDR3 extends over 15 amino acids. In germline, CDR1 is SEHNR, CDR2 FQNEAQ (reference sequence). Trimming removed 5 bases from V and 2 bases from J; junction bases left unmatched: 7. CDR3 sequence reads: CASSPRQGVPYEQYV. The CDR3, as DNA: TGTGCCAGCAGCCCCAGACAGGGGGTCCCCTACGAGCAGTACGTC.

The rearrangement joins TRBV5-6 to TRBJ2-1; D gene ambiguous. The V gene lost 4 bases and the J gene lost 2 bases, with 10 bases spanning the gap. The germline CDR1 and CDR2 sequences are SGHDT and YYEEEE. CDR3 length: 14 residues. The CDR3 region is CASSSRRTYNEQFF. CDR3 DNA sequence: TGTGCCAGCAGCAGCCGGCGGACCTACAATGAGCAGTTCTTC.

The chain carries TRBV29-1 and TRBJ1-1, with D perhaps TRBD1 (5 bases). The V end lost 1 base, the J end lost 3 bases, and 9 bases lay between the germline ends. CDR3 length: 13 residues. The germline gives CDR1 SQVTM, CDR2 ANQGSEA. The CDR3 loop reads CSVEAQGYTEAFF. DNA of the CDR3: TGCAGCGTTGAAGCCCAGGGATACACTGAAGCTTTCTTT.